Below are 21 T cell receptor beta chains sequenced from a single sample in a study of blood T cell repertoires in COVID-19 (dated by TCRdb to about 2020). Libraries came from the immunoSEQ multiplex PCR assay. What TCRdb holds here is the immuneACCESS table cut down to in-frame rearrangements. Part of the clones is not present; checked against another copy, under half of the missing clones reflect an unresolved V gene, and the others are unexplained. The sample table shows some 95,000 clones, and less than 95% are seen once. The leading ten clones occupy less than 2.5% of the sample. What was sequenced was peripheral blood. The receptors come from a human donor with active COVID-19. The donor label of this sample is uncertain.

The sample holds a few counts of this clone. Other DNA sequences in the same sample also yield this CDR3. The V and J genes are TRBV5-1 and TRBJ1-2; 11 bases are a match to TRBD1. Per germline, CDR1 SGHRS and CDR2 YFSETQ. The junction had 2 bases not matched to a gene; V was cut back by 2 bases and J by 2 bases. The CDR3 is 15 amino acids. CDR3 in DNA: TGCGCCAGCAGCTTAGGACAGGGGGCGAACTATGGCTACACCTTC. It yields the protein CASSLGQGANYGYTF.

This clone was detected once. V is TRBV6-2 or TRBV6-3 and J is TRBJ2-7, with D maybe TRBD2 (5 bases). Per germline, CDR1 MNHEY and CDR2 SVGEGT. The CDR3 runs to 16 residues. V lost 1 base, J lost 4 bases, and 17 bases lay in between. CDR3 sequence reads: CASSYLAGRGGYEQYF. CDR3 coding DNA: TGTGCCAGCAGTTACTTGGCAGGCCGGGGTGGATACGAGCAGTACTTC.

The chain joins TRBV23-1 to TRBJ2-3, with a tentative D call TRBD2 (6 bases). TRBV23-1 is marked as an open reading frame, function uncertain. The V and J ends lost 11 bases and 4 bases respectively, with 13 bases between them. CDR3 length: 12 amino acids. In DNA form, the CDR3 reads TGCGCCGGCTGGGGGAGGTCAGATACGCAGTATTTT. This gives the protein CAGWGRSDTQYF.

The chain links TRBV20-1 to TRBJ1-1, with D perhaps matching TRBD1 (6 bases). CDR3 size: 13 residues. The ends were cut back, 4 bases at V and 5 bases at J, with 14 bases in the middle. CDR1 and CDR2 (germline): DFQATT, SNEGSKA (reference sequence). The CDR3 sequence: CSATEYRVTEAFF. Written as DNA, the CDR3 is TGCAGTGCTACTGAGTACAGGGTTACTGAAGCTTTCTTT.

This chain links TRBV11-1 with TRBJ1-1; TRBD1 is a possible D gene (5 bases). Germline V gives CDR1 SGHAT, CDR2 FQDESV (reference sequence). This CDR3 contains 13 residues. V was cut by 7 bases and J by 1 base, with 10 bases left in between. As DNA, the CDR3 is TGTGCCAGCACCTCCGACAGGAACACTGAAGCTTTCTTT. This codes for CASTSDRNTEAFF.

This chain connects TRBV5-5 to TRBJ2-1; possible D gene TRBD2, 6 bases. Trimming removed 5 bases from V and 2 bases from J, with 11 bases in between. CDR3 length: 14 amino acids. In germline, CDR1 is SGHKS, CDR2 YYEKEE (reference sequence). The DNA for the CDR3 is TGTGCCAGCAGTGGGACTCCAACCTACAATGAGCAGTTCTTC. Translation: CASSGTPTYNEQFF.

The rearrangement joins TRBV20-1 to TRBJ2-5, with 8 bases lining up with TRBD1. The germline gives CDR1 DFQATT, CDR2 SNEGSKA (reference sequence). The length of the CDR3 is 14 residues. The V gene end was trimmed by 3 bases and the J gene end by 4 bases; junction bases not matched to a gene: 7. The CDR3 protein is CSASLRQGRETQYF. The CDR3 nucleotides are TGCAGTGCTAGTCTGCGACAGGGGAGAGAGACCCAGTACTTC.

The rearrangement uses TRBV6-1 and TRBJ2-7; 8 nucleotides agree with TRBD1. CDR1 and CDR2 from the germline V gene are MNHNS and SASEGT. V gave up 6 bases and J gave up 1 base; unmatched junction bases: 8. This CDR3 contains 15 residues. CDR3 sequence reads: CASSHPGQGSYEQYF. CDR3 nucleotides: TGTGCCAGCAGCCACCCCGGACAGGGTTCCTACGAGCAGTACTTC.

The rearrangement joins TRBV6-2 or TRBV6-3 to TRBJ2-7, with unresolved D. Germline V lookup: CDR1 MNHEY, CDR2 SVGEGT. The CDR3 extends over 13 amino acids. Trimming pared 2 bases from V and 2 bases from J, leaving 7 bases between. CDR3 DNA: TGTGCCAGCAGTTACACAGAGACCTACGAGCAGTACTTC. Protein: CASSYTETYEQYF.

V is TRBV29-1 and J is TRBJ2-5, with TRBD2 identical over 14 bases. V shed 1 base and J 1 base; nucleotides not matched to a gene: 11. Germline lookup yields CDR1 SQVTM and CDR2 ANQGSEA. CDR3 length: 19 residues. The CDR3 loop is CSVEAPGTSGGVSQETQYF. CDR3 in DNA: TGCAGCGTTGAAGCACCCGGGACTAGCGGGGGAGTTTCCCAAGAGACCCAGTACTTC.

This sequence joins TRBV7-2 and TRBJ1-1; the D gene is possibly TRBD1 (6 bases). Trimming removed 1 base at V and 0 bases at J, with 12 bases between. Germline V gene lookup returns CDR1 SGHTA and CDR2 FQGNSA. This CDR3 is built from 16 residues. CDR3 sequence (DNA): TGTGCCAGCAGCTTAGGACCCCCAGGGGTGAACACTGAAGCTTTCTTT. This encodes CASSLGPPGVNTEAFF.

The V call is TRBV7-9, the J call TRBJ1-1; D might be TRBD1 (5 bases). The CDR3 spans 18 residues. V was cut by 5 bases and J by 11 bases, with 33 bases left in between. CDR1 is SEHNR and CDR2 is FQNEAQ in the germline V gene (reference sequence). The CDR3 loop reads CASSNSPRLALKGSAAFF. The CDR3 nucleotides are TGTGCCAGCAGCAATAGCCCCCGCTTAGCCCTTAAGGGGTCTGCCGCTTTCTTT.

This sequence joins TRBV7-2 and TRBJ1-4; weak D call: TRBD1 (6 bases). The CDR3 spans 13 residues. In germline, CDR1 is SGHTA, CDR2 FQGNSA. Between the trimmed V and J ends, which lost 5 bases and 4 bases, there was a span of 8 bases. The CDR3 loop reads CASSPGVNEKLFF. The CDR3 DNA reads TGTGCCAGCAGCCCAGGGGTTAATGAAAAACTGTTTTTT.

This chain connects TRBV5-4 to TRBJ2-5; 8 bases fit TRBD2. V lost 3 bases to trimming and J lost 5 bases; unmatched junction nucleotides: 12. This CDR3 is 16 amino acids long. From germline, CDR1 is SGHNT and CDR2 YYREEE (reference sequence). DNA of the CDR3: TGTGCCAGCAGCTCGACACCACGGGGGGGATGGGAGACCCAGTACTTC. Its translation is CASSSTPRGGWETQYF.

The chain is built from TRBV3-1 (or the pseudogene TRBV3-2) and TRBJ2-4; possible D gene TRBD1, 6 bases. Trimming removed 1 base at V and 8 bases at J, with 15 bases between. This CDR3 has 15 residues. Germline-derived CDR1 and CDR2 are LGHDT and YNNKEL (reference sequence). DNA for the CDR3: TGTGCCAGCAGCCAAGCCCTAGGACCAGGGGACATTCAGTACTTC. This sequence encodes CASSQALGPGDIQYF.

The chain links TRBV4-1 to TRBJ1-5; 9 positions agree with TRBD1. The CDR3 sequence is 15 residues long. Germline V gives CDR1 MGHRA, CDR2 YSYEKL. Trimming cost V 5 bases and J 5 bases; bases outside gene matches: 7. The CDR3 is CASSVYRGQDQPQHF. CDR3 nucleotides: TGCGCCAGCAGCGTGTACAGGGGGCAGGATCAGCCCCAGCATTTT.

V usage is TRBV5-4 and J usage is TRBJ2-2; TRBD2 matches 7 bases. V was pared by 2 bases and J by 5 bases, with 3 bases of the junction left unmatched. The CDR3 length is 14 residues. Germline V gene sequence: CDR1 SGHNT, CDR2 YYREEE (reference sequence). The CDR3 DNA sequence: TGTGCCAGCAGCTTCGTCGGGGGGACCGGGGAGCTGTTTTTT. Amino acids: CASSFVGGTGELFF. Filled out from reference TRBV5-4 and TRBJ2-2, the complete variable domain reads ETGVTQSPTHLIKTRGQQVTLRCSSQSGHNTVSWYQQALGQGPQFIFQYYREEENGRGNFPPRFSGLQFPNYSSELNVNALELDDSALYLCASSFVGGTGELFFGEGSRLTVL.

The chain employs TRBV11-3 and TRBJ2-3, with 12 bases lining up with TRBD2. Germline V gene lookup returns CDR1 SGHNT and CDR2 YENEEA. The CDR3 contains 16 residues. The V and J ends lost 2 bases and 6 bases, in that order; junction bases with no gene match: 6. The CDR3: CASSLSLAGGYDTQYF. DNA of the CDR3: TGTGCCAGCAGCTTATCCCTAGCGGGGGGGTATGATACGCAGTATTTT.

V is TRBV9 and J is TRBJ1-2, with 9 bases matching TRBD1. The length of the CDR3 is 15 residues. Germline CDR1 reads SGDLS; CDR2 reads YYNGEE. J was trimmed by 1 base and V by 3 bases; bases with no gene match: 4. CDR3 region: CASSAGTGYNYGYTF. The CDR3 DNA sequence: TGTGCCAGCAGCGCCGGGACAGGGTATAACTATGGCTACACCTTC. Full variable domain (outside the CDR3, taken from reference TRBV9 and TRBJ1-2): DSGVTQTPKHLITATGQRVTLRCSPRSGDLSVYWYQQSLDQGLQFLIQYYNGEERAKGNILERFSAQQFPDLHSELNLSSLELGDSALYFCASSAGTGYNYGYTFGSGTRLTVV.

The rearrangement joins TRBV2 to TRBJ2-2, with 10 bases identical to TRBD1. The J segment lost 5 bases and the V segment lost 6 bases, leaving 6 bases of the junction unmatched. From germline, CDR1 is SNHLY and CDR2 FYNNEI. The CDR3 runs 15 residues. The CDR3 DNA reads TGTGCCAGCAGATCCGACAGGGGGCCGACCGGGGAGCTGTTTTTT. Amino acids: CASRSDRGPTGELFF.

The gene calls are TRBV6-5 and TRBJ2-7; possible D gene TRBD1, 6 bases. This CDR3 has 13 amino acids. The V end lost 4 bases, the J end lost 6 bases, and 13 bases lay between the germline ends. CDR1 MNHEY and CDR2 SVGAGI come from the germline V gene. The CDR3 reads CASSSFRGSEQYF. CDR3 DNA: TGTGCCAGCAGTTCCTTCAGGGGAAGCGAGCAGTACTTC.